Listed below are T cell receptor beta chains from one sample, sequenced in a study of neurological immune-mediated disorders. TCRdb recomputed calls from the 5' RACE reads with MiXCR, one row per CDR3 protein. This sample has fewer than 45,000 distinct CDR3 sequences, with more than 9.5% found just once. The sample consisted of PBMCs. The receptor set was obtained from a man aged 60 to 69 with HTLV-1-associated myelopathy (HAM/TSP). The CDR3 runs from the conserved cysteine through the conserved F or W. The D gene is left open where the match is weak. Some rows mark clone size as missing; the rest say once, few, many or name a class of expanded clone.

clone_size: many
j_call: TRBJ2-6
d_call: TRBD1
v_call: TRBV28
cdr3_aa: CASSTGTVSPGANVLTF
cdr3_nt: TGTGCCAGCAGTACCGGGACAGTCTCTCCTGGGGCCAACGTCCTGACTTTC

clone_size: many
j_call: TRBJ1-2
d_call: -
v_call: TRBV10-3
cdr3_aa: CAISESTQGYYGYTF
cdr3_nt: TGTGCCATCAGTGAGTCGACTCAAGGGTATTATGGCTACACCTTC

clone_size: many
j_call: TRBJ2-7
d_call: -
v_call: TRBV28
cdr3_aa: CASMSHGVSEQYF
cdr3_nt: TGTGCCAGCATGTCTCATGGGGTGAGCGAGCAGTACTTC

clone_size: many
j_call: TRBJ1-1
d_call: TRBD1
v_call: TRBV7-8
cdr3_aa: CASSPSLDRDAFF
cdr3_nt: TGTGCCAGCAGCCCGAGCCTCGACAGGGATGCTTTCTTT

clone_size: many
j_call: TRBJ2-1
d_call: -
v_call: TRBV5-5
cdr3_aa: CASSPRRQEDNEQFF
cdr3_nt: TGTGCCAGCAGCCCCCGGCGGCAGGAGGACAATGAGCAGTTCTTC

clone_size: many
j_call: TRBJ2-7
d_call: -
v_call: TRBV20-1
cdr3_aa: CSARGLPYEQYF
cdr3_nt: TGCAGTGCTAGGGGACTGCCCTACGAGCAGTACTTC

clone_size: medium-sized
j_call: TRBJ2-3
d_call: TRBD1
v_call: TRBV3-1
cdr3_aa: CASKRQGTQYF
cdr3_nt: TGTGCCAGCAAAAGACAGGGCACGCAGTATTTT

clone_size: -
j_call: TRBJ2-2
d_call: TRBD2
v_call: TRBV5-1
cdr3_aa: CASSWASGRNTGELFF
cdr3_nt: TGCGCCAGCAGCTGGGCTAGCGGGAGGAACACCGGGGAGCTGTTTTTT

clone_size: -
j_call: TRBJ2-2
d_call: -
v_call: TRBV7-7
cdr3_aa: CASSSFGGNTGELFF
cdr3_nt: TGTGCTAGCAGCTCCTTTGGGGGAAACACCGGGGAGCTGTTTTTT

clone_size: many
j_call: TRBJ2-7
d_call: -
v_call: TRBV4-1
cdr3_aa: CASSQDNRVTYEQYF
cdr3_nt: TGCGCCAGCAGCCAAGATAACAGGGTAACCTACGAGCAGTACTTC

clone_size: many
j_call: TRBJ1-5
d_call: -
v_call: TRBV20-1
cdr3_aa: CSAQDGGINQPQHF
cdr3_nt: TGCAGTGCTCAAGACGGGGGAATCAATCAGCCCCAGCATTTT

clone_size: many
j_call: TRBJ2-7
d_call: -
v_call: TRBV28
cdr3_aa: CASSRTQGHSYEQYF
cdr3_nt: TGTGCCAGCAGTCGTACTCAGGGGCACTCCTACGAGCAGTACTTC

clone_size: many
j_call: TRBJ2-1
d_call: TRBD2
v_call: TRBV27
cdr3_aa: CASSFSGRGGEQFF
cdr3_nt: TGTGCCAGCAGTTTTAGCGGGAGAGGTGGTGAGCAGTTCTTC

clone_size: many
j_call: TRBJ1-5
d_call: -
v_call: TRBV5-1
cdr3_aa: CASSGYRGNQPQHF
cdr3_nt: TGCGCCAGCAGCGGATACAGGGGCAATCAGCCCCAGCATTTT

clone_size: many
j_call: TRBJ2-2
d_call: -
v_call: TRBV5-1
cdr3_aa: CASSLFPNTGELFF
cdr3_nt: TGCGCCAGCAGCTTGTTTCCGAACACCGGGGAGCTGTTTTTT

clone_size: many
j_call: TRBJ2-3
d_call: -
v_call: TRBV2
cdr3_aa: CASKGGASTDTQYF
cdr3_nt: TGTGCCAGCAAAGGAGGTGCTAGCACAGATACGCAGTATTTT

clone_size: many
j_call: TRBJ2-4
d_call: TRBD2
v_call: TRBV5-1
cdr3_aa: CASSLTGGTSAYHLAKNIQYF
cdr3_nt: TGCGCCAGCAGCTTGACAGGGGGGACTAGCGCTTATCATTTAGCCAAAAACATTCAGTACTTC

clone_size: many
j_call: TRBJ1-1
d_call: -
v_call: TRBV29-1
cdr3_aa: CSATTGNTEAFF
cdr3_nt: TGCAGCGCCACGACAGGGAACACTGAAGCTTTCTTT

clone_size: many
j_call: TRBJ2-2
d_call: -
v_call: TRBV7-9
cdr3_aa: CASSLGWDWDTGELFF
cdr3_nt: TGTGCCAGCAGCTTAGGCTGGGATTGGGACACCGGGGAGCTGTTTTTT

clone_size: -
j_call: TRBJ2-1
d_call: -
v_call: TRBV5-1
cdr3_aa: CASSLAGVRVGYEQFF
cdr3_nt: TGCGCCAGCAGCTTGGCGGGGGTTCGAGTCGGGTATGAGCAGTTCTTC

clone_size: -
j_call: TRBJ2-2
d_call: TRBD2
v_call: TRBV7-2
cdr3_aa: CASRRLVAGGASVTGELFF
cdr3_nt: TGTGCCAGCAGGCGCTTAGTTGCGGGAGGCGCGAGCGTGACCGGGGAGCTGTTTTTT

clone_size: -
j_call: TRBJ1-1
d_call: -
v_call: TRBV12-2
cdr3_aa: CASRLEFRTEAFF
cdr3_nt: TGTGCAAGTCGCTTAGAGTTCAGAACTGAAGCTTTCTTT

clone_size: -
j_call: TRBJ1-2
d_call: -
v_call: TRBV20-1
cdr3_aa: CSARDRETANYGYTF
cdr3_nt: TGCAGTGCTAGAGATAGGGAAACAGCTAACTATGGCTACACCTTC

clone_size: many
j_call: TRBJ2-3
d_call: -
v_call: TRBV4-2
cdr3_aa: CASSQDPNDTQYF
cdr3_nt: TGTGCCAGCAGCCAAGATCCTAACGACACGCAGTATTTT

clone_size: once
j_call: TRBJ2-1
d_call: TRBD1
v_call: TRBV18
cdr3_aa: CASSQTQGNEQFF
cdr3_nt: TGTGCCAGCTCACAGACACAGGGGAATGAGCAGTTCTTC

clone_size: many
j_call: TRBJ2-5
d_call: TRBD2
v_call: TRBV7-9
cdr3_aa: CASSLTSGSASETQYF
cdr3_nt: TGTGCCAGCAGCTTAACTAGCGGGAGCGCCTCGGAGACCCAGTACTTC

clone_size: many
j_call: TRBJ1-5
d_call: -
v_call: TRBV6-1
cdr3_aa: CASKGLQAPNQPQHF
cdr3_nt: TGTGCCAGCAAAGGCCTACAGGCGCCAAATCAGCCCCAGCATTTT

clone_size: many
j_call: TRBJ2-1
d_call: TRBD2
v_call: TRBV5-1
cdr3_aa: CASSLVAGGSFNEQFF
cdr3_nt: TGCGCCAGCAGCTTGGTAGCGGGAGGGTCCTTTAATGAGCAGTTCTTC

clone_size: -
j_call: TRBJ1-5
d_call: -
v_call: TRBV6-1
cdr3_aa: CASRIEDSTNQPQHF
cdr3_nt: TGTGCCAGTCGGATTGAGGACAGCACCAATCAGCCCCAGCATTTT

clone_size: medium-sized
j_call: TRBJ2-4
d_call: -
v_call: TRBV5-1
cdr3_aa: CASSFGQGGIQYF
cdr3_nt: TGCGCCAGCAGCTTTGGGCAGGGAGGCATTCAGTACTTC

clone_size: many
j_call: TRBJ2-2
d_call: -
v_call: TRBV5-1
cdr3_aa: CVSGPVLGLTGELFF
cdr3_nt: TGCGTCAGCGGACCCGTTCTAGGGTTGACCGGGGAGCTGTTTTTT

clone_size: many
j_call: TRBJ2-1
d_call: TRBD2
v_call: TRBV6-2/TRBV6-3
cdr3_aa: CASSYSPPAGGVYNEQFF
cdr3_nt: TGTGCCAGCAGTTACTCCCCCCCAGCGGGAGGGGTGTACAATGAGCAGTTCTTC

clone_size: -
j_call: TRBJ1-1
d_call: -
v_call: TRBV5-1
cdr3_aa: CASSISEVSTEAFF
cdr3_nt: TGCGCCAGCTCGATCAGTGAAGTGAGCACTGAAGCTTTCTTT

clone_size: -
j_call: TRBJ1-1
d_call: -
v_call: TRBV5-8
cdr3_aa: CASSRPGPPEAFF
cdr3_nt: TGTGCCAGCAGCCGACCGGGACCTCCTGAAGCTTTCTTT

clone_size: many
j_call: TRBJ2-1
d_call: -
v_call: TRBV7-9
cdr3_aa: CASSLAGGPYNEQFF
cdr3_nt: TGTGCCAGCAGCTTAGCGGGAGGTCCCTACAATGAGCAGTTCTTC

clone_size: many
j_call: TRBJ2-1
d_call: -
v_call: TRBV25-1
cdr3_aa: CASSVSGSEQFF
cdr3_nt: TGTGCCAGCAGTGTGTCGGGGAGTGAGCAGTTCTTC

clone_size: -
j_call: TRBJ1-5
d_call: -
v_call: TRBV2
cdr3_aa: CAISGGRGGQPQRF
cdr3_nt: TGTGCCATCAGTGGGGGACGGGGAGGTCAGCCCCAGCGTTTT

clone_size: many
j_call: TRBJ2-3
d_call: -
v_call: TRBV5-1
cdr3_aa: CASSRNTDTQYF
cdr3_nt: TGCGCCAGCAGCCGGAACACAGATACGCAGTATTTT

clone_size: -
j_call: TRBJ1-1
d_call: -
v_call: TRBV5-1
cdr3_aa: CASSPSRGGETEAFF
cdr3_nt: TGCGCCAGCAGTCCCTCTCGCGGGGGCGAAACTGAAGCTTTCTTT

clone_size: many
j_call: TRBJ2-5
d_call: -
v_call: TRBV29-1
cdr3_aa: CSVEDRWNLKTQYF
cdr3_nt: TGCAGCGTTGAAGATAGGTGGAATCTGAAGACCCAGTACTTC

clone_size: many
j_call: TRBJ1-4
d_call: TRBD1
v_call: TRBV27
cdr3_aa: CASRGMGTGNEKLFF
cdr3_nt: TGTGCCAGCCGAGGGATGGGGACAGGGAATGAAAAACTGTTTTTT